Listed below are T cell receptor beta chains from one sample, sequenced in a study of cytomegalovirus exposure and HLA in healthy donors. The assay was immunoSEQ multiplex PCR, and TCRdb's table has in-frame clones only and misses some. This sample has 90,000 to 120,000 clones, with roughly 82% found just once. The sample was PBMCs. All receptors come from a man aged 30-40 years in good health and CMV-seropositive. CDR3s include the opening cysteine and the closing phenylalanine or tryptophan. Fields, in order: D gene, V gene, J gene, clone size, CDR3 DNA, CDR3 protein. D genes are given only for firm matches. Size tells how often a clone was seen (once, few, many) or the class of an expanded clone, and some rows leave it out.

d_gene: .; v_gene: TRBV5-8; j_gene: TRBJ2-3; abundance: .; CDR3nt: TGTGCCAGCAGCACAGGGCGGACGGGCGCCCGAACAGATACGCAGTATTTT; CDR3aa: CASSTGRTGARTDTQYF
d_gene: .; v_gene: TRBV6-1; j_gene: TRBJ1-6; abundance: .; CDR3nt: TGTGCCAGCAGTAGCCTACAGGGCGATCGTTCACCCCTCCACTTT; CDR3aa: CASSSLQGDRSPLHF
d_gene: .; v_gene: TRBV7-6; j_gene: TRBJ1-3; abundance: .; CDR3nt: TGTGCCAGCAGCTTAGTCGGGACACCGTCTAGCTCTGGAAACACCATATATTTT; CDR3aa: CASSLVGTPSSSGNTIYF
d_gene: .; v_gene: TRBV19; j_gene: TRBJ1-5; abundance: .; CDR3nt: TGTGCCAGTAGTATTCTTTCCAGGGCGAATCAGCCCCAGCATTTT; CDR3aa: CASSILSRANQPQHF
d_gene: .; v_gene: TRBV19; j_gene: TRBJ2-1; abundance: .; CDR3nt: TGTGCCAGTAGCACATACAGGGTCGAAGGGAACAATGAGCAGTTCTTC; CDR3aa: CASSTYRVEGNNEQFF
d_gene: TRBD1; v_gene: TRBV27; j_gene: TRBJ1-6; abundance: .; CDR3nt: TGTGCCAGCAGTTCATACCCTAGGACAGGGGTATGGTCTTCACCCCTCCACTTT; CDR3aa: CASSSYPRTGVWSSPLHF
d_gene: .; v_gene: TRBV4-1; j_gene: TRBJ2-5; abundance: .; CDR3nt: TGCGCCAGCACCGCCACTCTTTCCGGACAAGTAGAGACCCAGTACTTC; CDR3aa: CASTATLSGQVETQYF
d_gene: TRBD2; v_gene: TRBV5-1; j_gene: TRBJ2-7; abundance: .; CDR3nt: TGCGCCAGTCAACTAGCGGGGGGGCTCGACGAGCAGTACTTC; CDR3aa: CASQLAGGLDEQYF
d_gene: TRBD2; v_gene: TRBV7-8; j_gene: TRBJ2-1; abundance: few; CDR3nt: TGTGCCAGCAGCTTACCTGGACTAGCGGGGGGGCTCTCCTACAATGAGCAGTTCTTC; CDR3aa: CASSLPGLAGGLSYNEQFF
d_gene: TRBD2; v_gene: TRBV19; j_gene: TRBJ2-7; abundance: .; CDR3nt: TGTGCCAGTAGTATTGGACTAGCGGGGTATAGCTCCTACGAGCAGTACTTC; CDR3aa: CASSIGLAGYSSYEQYF
d_gene: .; v_gene: TRBV30; j_gene: TRBJ2-3; abundance: .; CDR3nt: TGTGCCTGGAGTTTATCCGGCGGGGGCACAGATACGCAGTATTTT; CDR3aa: CAWSLSGGGTDTQYF
d_gene: .; v_gene: TRBV7-9; j_gene: TRBJ1-2; abundance: .; CDR3nt: TGTGCCAGCAGCTTTACGGGGGAAAATGGCTACACCTTC; CDR3aa: CASSFTGENGYTF
d_gene: .; v_gene: TRBV5-6; j_gene: TRBJ1-5; abundance: .; CDR3nt: TGTGCCAGCAGCTCTCGGGGTATTAGCAATCAGCCCCAGCATTTT; CDR3aa: CASSSRGISNQPQHF
d_gene: TRBD1; v_gene: TRBV7-6; j_gene: TRBJ2-2; abundance: .; CDR3nt: TGTGCCAGCAGCCGGGGACAGGGCACCGGGGAGCTGTTTTTT; CDR3aa: CASSRGQGTGELFF
d_gene: .; v_gene: TRBV27; j_gene: TRBJ2-7; abundance: .; CDR3nt: TGTGCCAGCAGTTTAACCCACAGGCACGAGCAGTACTTC; CDR3aa: CASSLTHRHEQYF
d_gene: .; v_gene: TRBV15; j_gene: TRBJ1-5; abundance: .; CDR3nt: TGTGCCACCAGCAGAGATCTGACAGGCTTTAGCAATCAGCCCCAGCATTTT; CDR3aa: CATSRDLTGFSNQPQHF
d_gene: .; v_gene: TRBV27; j_gene: TRBJ1-1; abundance: .; CDR3nt: TGTGCCAGCAGTTTATCGGTTGGGGGCAACACTGAAGCTTTCTTT; CDR3aa: CASSLSVGGNTEAFF
d_gene: TRBD1; v_gene: TRBV2; j_gene: TRBJ1-3; abundance: .; CDR3nt: TGTGCCAGCAGTAAGGAAACAGGGGAGATTGGAAACACCATATATTTT; CDR3aa: CASSKETGEIGNTIYF
d_gene: .; v_gene: TRBV5-5; j_gene: TRBJ1-1; abundance: .; CDR3nt: TGTGCCAGCAGCTTGACAGACTACGAAGCTTTCTTT; CDR3aa: CASSLTDYEAFF
d_gene: TRBD1; v_gene: TRBV2; j_gene: TRBJ1-6; abundance: .; CDR3nt: TGTGCCAGCAGCTCCAGACAGGGGGATAGTTCACCCCTCCACTTT; CDR3aa: CASSSRQGDSSPLHF
d_gene: TRBD1; v_gene: TRBV15; j_gene: TRBJ1-1; abundance: .; CDR3nt: TGTGCCACCAGCAGAGGGAACAGGGGGATGAGGGCTTTCTTT; CDR3aa: CATSRGNRGMRAFF
d_gene: .; v_gene: TRBV25-1; j_gene: TRBJ2-7; abundance: .; CDR3nt: TGTGCCAGCAGTGATGGGGAGAGGACCCTCTACGAGCAGTACTTC; CDR3aa: CASSDGERTLYEQYF
d_gene: TRBD1; v_gene: TRBV5-6; j_gene: TRBJ2-1; abundance: .; CDR3nt: TGTGCCAGCAGCTTGGGGGACAGGGGAACATACAATGAGCAGTTCTTC; CDR3aa: CASSLGDRGTYNEQFF
d_gene: .; v_gene: TRBV5-4; j_gene: TRBJ1-2; abundance: .; CDR3nt: TGTGCCAGCAGCTTAACCGGGATAAACTATGGCTACACCTTC; CDR3aa: CASSLTGINYGYTF
d_gene: TRBD2; v_gene: TRBV25-1; j_gene: TRBJ2-1; abundance: once; CDR3nt: TGTGCCAGCAAATCCGGGAGGGGGGCCAAGGATGAGCAGTTCTTC; CDR3aa: CASKSGRGAKDEQFF
d_gene: .; v_gene: TRBV6-5; j_gene: TRBJ1-1; abundance: few; CDR3nt: TGTGCCAGCAGAGACAGCGCAGTGTCAACTGAAGCTTTCTTT; CDR3aa: CASRDSAVSTEAFF
d_gene: TRBD1; v_gene: TRBV5-1; j_gene: TRBJ1-1; abundance: .; CDR3nt: TGCGCCAGCAGCTTGAAACCAACCGGACCGGACAGGCTCTTCGCTGAAGCTTTCTTT; CDR3aa: CASSLKPTGPDRLFAEAFF
d_gene: TRBD2; v_gene: TRBV5-4; j_gene: TRBJ2-3; abundance: .; CDR3nt: TGTGCCAGCAGCTTCCCCTCGGCGGGGGGAACCACAGATACGCAGTATTTT; CDR3aa: CASSFPSAGGTTDTQYF
d_gene: TRBD2; v_gene: TRBV11-1; j_gene: TRBJ2-3; abundance: .; CDR3nt: TGTGCCAGCAGCCCAAGACTAGCGGGCCACACAGATACGCAGTATTTT; CDR3aa: CASSPRLAGHTDTQYF
d_gene: .; v_gene: TRBV2; j_gene: TRBJ1-2; abundance: few; CDR3nt: TGTGCCAGCAGTGAAATAAAGGGGCTCTATGGCTACACCTTC; CDR3aa: CASSEIKGLYGYTF
d_gene: .; v_gene: TRBV27; j_gene: TRBJ1-6; abundance: .; CDR3nt: TGTGCCAGCAGTTTATCGTCAGGGTCTAATTCACCCCTCCACTTT; CDR3aa: CASSLSSGSNSPLHF
d_gene: .; v_gene: TRBV6-1; j_gene: TRBJ2-6; abundance: few; CDR3nt: TGTGCCAGCAGCTCGGACGGCTCTGGGGCCAACGGCCTGACTTTC; CDR3aa: CASSSDGSGANGLTF
d_gene: .; v_gene: TRBV18; j_gene: TRBJ1-4; abundance: .; CDR3nt: TGTGCCAGCTCCACCGGGACAAGGGGCGAAAAACTGTTTTTT; CDR3aa: CASSTGTRGEKLFF
d_gene: TRBD1; v_gene: TRBV29-1; j_gene: TRBJ1-2; abundance: .; CDR3nt: TGCAGCGTTGAATCCAGGGGGAGATTCGACTATGGCTACACCTTC; CDR3aa: CSVESRGRFDYGYTF
d_gene: TRBD2; v_gene: TRBV10-3; j_gene: TRBJ2-1; abundance: few; CDR3nt: TGTGCCATCCATAAGGGCGGGGGGTCCTACAATGAGCAGTTCTTC; CDR3aa: CAIHKGGGSYNEQFF
d_gene: .; v_gene: TRBV4-1; j_gene: TRBJ1-1; abundance: .; CDR3nt: TGCGCCAGCAGCCCCCAGGAGGGAGGGCGCACTGAAGCTTTCTTT; CDR3aa: CASSPQEGGRTEAFF
d_gene: TRBD1; v_gene: TRBV5-1; j_gene: TRBJ1-3; abundance: .; CDR3nt: TGCGCCAGCAGCTTGGTCGGACAGGCTGGAAACACCATATATTTT; CDR3aa: CASSLVGQAGNTIYF
d_gene: TRBD2; v_gene: TRBV5-1; j_gene: TRBJ2-7; abundance: .; CDR3nt: TGCGCCAGCAGCAAAAATCTAGCGGGGGGTGCCTACGAGCAGTACTTC; CDR3aa: CASSKNLAGGAYEQYF
d_gene: .; v_gene: TRBV6-1; j_gene: TRBJ2-6; abundance: .; CDR3nt: TGTGCCAGCAGTGAAAAGGCAGGTGCCAACGTCCTGACTTTC; CDR3aa: CASSEKAGANVLTF
d_gene: TRBD2; v_gene: TRBV5-1; j_gene: TRBJ2-7; abundance: .; CDR3nt: TGCGCCAGCAGCAATGGACTAGCGGGCTCCTACGAGCAGTACTTC; CDR3aa: CASSNGLAGSYEQYF
d_gene: .; v_gene: TRBV10-3; j_gene: TRBJ2-2; abundance: once; CDR3nt: TGTGCCATCAGTGGGCCGGGGTTGAACACCGGGGAGCTGTTTTTT; CDR3aa: CAISGPGLNTGELFF
d_gene: TRBD2; v_gene: TRBV10-3; j_gene: TRBJ2-3; abundance: .; CDR3nt: TGTGCCATCAGTGAGTCGAGTCTAGCGGGGGGGGCGGATACGCAGTATTTT; CDR3aa: CAISESSLAGGADTQYF
d_gene: TRBD1; v_gene: TRBV28; j_gene: TRBJ2-1; abundance: .; CDR3nt: TGTGCCAGCAGTTCGGGACAGGGGTACAATGAGCAGTTCTTC; CDR3aa: CASSSGQGYNEQFF
d_gene: .; v_gene: TRBV5-1; j_gene: TRBJ2-5; abundance: .; CDR3nt: TGCGCCAGCAGCTTGGGGCCCGGGGGATACGGAGAGACCCAGTACTTC; CDR3aa: CASSLGPGGYGETQYF
d_gene: .; v_gene: TRBV7-9; j_gene: TRBJ2-1; abundance: once; CDR3nt: TGTTCCAGCAGCTTAGCTGGCGGCGGCCGGGACAATGAGCAGTTCTTC; CDR3aa: CSSSLAGGGRDNEQFF
d_gene: TRBD2; v_gene: TRBV15; j_gene: TRBJ2-5; abundance: .; CDR3nt: TGTGCCACCAGCAGAGGGGGGGGAGGGCGGGAGACCCAGTACTTC; CDR3aa: CATSRGGGGRETQYF
d_gene: .; v_gene: TRBV7-9; j_gene: TRBJ2-3; abundance: .; CDR3nt: TGTGCCAGCAGCTTCGGGACAGATACGCAGTATTTT; CDR3aa: CASSFGTDTQYF
d_gene: .; v_gene: TRBV19; j_gene: TRBJ1-1; abundance: .; CDR3nt: TGTGCCAGTAGTGCCACAGGTTTTGCTGAAGCTTTCTTT; CDR3aa: CASSATGFAEAFF
d_gene: TRBD1; v_gene: TRBV5-1; j_gene: TRBJ2-7; abundance: .; CDR3nt: TGCGCCAGCAGCCAGGGACAGCACTACGAGCAGTACTTC; CDR3aa: CASSQGQHYEQYF
d_gene: .; v_gene: TRBV11-1; j_gene: TRBJ1-2; abundance: .; CDR3nt: TGTGCCAGCAGCTTACTTAGGGGGTATGGCTACACCTTC; CDR3aa: CASSLLRGYGYTF
d_gene: .; v_gene: TRBV5-6; j_gene: TRBJ1-2; abundance: .; CDR3nt: TGTGCCAGCAGCCAGGCAGTATATGGCCACACCTTC; CDR3aa: CASSQAVYGHTF
d_gene: .; v_gene: TRBV5-4; j_gene: TRBJ2-3; abundance: .; CDR3nt: TGTGCCAGCAGCTTGTCGGGGGTACCCACAGATACGCAGTATTTT; CDR3aa: CASSLSGVPTDTQYF
d_gene: .; v_gene: TRBV7-9; j_gene: TRBJ2-1; abundance: .; CDR3nt: TGTGCCAGCAGCACAGGACCATACAATGAGCAGTTCTTC; CDR3aa: CASSTGPYNEQFF